This T cell receptor beta chain is from a study of cytomegalovirus exposure and HLA in healthy donors. Across the whole study: Of the donors genotyped, 398 in all, around 76% fell in the Caucasian-associated ancestry cluster. Study findings and constraints: Analyses of presence/absence relied on an assumption of roughly uniform sequencing depth across donors. The study carried out a later analysis of TCR beta sequences. It associated 16,951 of them with specific HLA alleles at a false discovery rate of 0.05. Later on, an analysis found that several of the most significant clusters appeared to be linked to common viral pathogens, which included parvovirus B19.

The PCR employed 60 Vbeta primers together with 13 Jbeta primers. Profiled with immunoSEQ multiplex PCR; TCRdb holds only in-frame clones, not every one. The sample includes some 90,000 clones, roughly 74% of them seen just once. J gave up 5 bases and V 5 bases, and 13 bases lay outside the gene matches. This CDR3 is built from 16 residues. Looked up from germline, CDR1 is LNHDA and CDR2 is SQIVND (reference sequence). This clone has only a few counts. Its antigen remains unknown. This sequence originates from a woman in her seventies in good health and CMV-seropositive. V is TRBV19 and J is TRBJ2-7, with TRBD1 matching 9 bases. The sequenced sample consisted of PBMCs. CDR3 coding DNA: TGTGCCAGTAGTCTGGGGGGAACAGGGGGCTTTGACGAGCAGTACTTC. Protein product: CASSLGGTGGFDEQYF.